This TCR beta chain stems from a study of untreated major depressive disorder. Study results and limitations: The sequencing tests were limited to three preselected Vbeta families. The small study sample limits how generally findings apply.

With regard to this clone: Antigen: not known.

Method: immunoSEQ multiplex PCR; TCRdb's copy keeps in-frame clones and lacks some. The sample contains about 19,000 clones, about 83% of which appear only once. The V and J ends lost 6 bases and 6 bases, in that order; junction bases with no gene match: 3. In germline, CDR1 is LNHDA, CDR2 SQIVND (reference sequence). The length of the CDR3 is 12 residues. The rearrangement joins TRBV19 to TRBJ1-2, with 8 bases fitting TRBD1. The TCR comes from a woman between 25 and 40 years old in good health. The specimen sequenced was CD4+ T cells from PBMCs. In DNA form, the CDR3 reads TGTGCCAGTAGCAGGGGGCGCGATGGCTACACCTTC. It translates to CASSRGRDGYTF.